This is a list of T cell receptor beta chains from one sample in a study of PD-1 blockade in classical Hodgkin lymphoma. Repertoires were generated with immunoSEQ multiplex PCR, while TCRdb's copy carries only in-frame clones and drops some. The sample contains 15,000 to 25,000 clones, about 87% of which appear only once. The sample was CD8+ T cells from blood, taken before the fourth cycle of nivolumab. Every receptor here comes from a human donor with classical Hodgkin lymphoma. CDR3s leave out the opening cysteine and the closing phenylalanine or tryptophan. A D gene is named only where the DNA matches it firmly.

d_call | v_call | cdr3_aa
TRBD2 | TRBV11-2 | ASSSGIERGQSTDTQY
- | TRBV19 | ASSRIRSRSAVEYEKLF
- | TRBV5-4 | ASSLARGGGYGYT
- | TRBV7-8 | ASSLARRGPSTDTQY
- | TRBV7-9 | ASRAYEDYGYT
TRBD1 | TRBV19 | ASTVKHRGRIRFEPQH
- | TRBV2 | ASSETRPEPEAF
- | TRBV28 | ASSLGLIQETQY
- | TRBV4-1 | ASSQGRRFEQF
- | TRBV4-1 | ASSQGRERGFYGYT
- | TRBV5-4 | ASSLVDMNTEAF
- | TRBV7-9 | ASSGTGPRGQPQH
- | TRBV9 | ASSLAGEQY
TRBD1 | TRBV4-2 | ASSHPGGYRGRNTEAF
- | TRBV12-5 | ASGTDRYEQY
- | TRBV29-1 | SVERVGGSLYNEQF
- | TRBV5-8 | ASSWWTTTLSYEQY
- | TRBV7-8 | ASSLGGLGPF
- | TRBV27 | ASSLRENYEQY
TRBD1 | TRBV7-9 | ARGQSGNTIY
TRBD2 | TRBV11-2 | ASSASGSQHNEQF
- | TRBV4-2 | ASSPGRTAGANVLT